Each of the 2 T cell receptor beta chains below was sequenced from the same sample in a study of shared clonotypes between healthy human individuals. Produced via immunoSEQ multiplex PCR; TCRdb's table is partial and in-frame only. The sample has millions of clones, less than 95% seen once; the top ten hold 0.9% to 1.4%. The naive CD8 population came from CD45RO-negative cells selected for CCR7, without terminally differentiated effector memory CD45RA+ cells. The sample consisted of naive CD8+ T cells sorted from blood. The origin of the receptors is a man aged 18 to 29 in good health.

The table lists this clone with a count of one. V and J are TRBV19 and TRBJ2-7; D perhaps matches TRBD2 (5 bases). Trimming took off 5 bases at V and 5 bases at J, with 19 bases between the two ends. Per germline, CDR1 LNHDA and CDR2 SQIVND (reference sequence). The CDR3 is made up of 15 amino acids. The CDR3 region has the DNA TGTGCCAGTAGTTCAGTATTCCGGGATAGTGACGAGCAGTACTTC. Translation gives CASSSVFRDSDEQYF.

CDR3 loop: CASSVGGQNIQYF. CDR3 nucleotides: TGTGCCAGCAGCGTCGGTGGGCAAAACATTCAGTACTTC. The genes are TRBV27 and TRBJ2-4, with D uncertain. The CDR3 contains 13 residues. The germline V and J ends were trimmed by 6 bases and 5 bases, with 11 bases remaining between them. Germline loops: CDR1 MNHEY, CDR2 SMNVEV (reference sequence).